These T cell receptor beta chains were read from a single sample in a study of cytomegalovirus exposure and HLA in healthy donors. Data came from immunoSEQ multiplex PCR; TCRdb stores just in-frame clones and leaves some out. The table shows about 170,000 clones, with roughly 80% occurring only once. Sequencing was carried out using PBMCs. The source of these receptors is a male donor in good health and CMV-seronegative. Each CDR3 is given with its conserved first and last residue. D genes are given only for firm matches. Only some rows state a clone size, as once, few, many or a class for expanded clones.

NA	TRBV5-4	NA	TRBJ2-1	TGTGCCAGCAGCTTGGGGGGTGCTAGCAGATACTCCTACAATGAGCAGTTCTTC	CASSLGGASRYSYNEQFF
NA	TRBV7-6	NA	TRBJ2-1	TGTGCCAGCAGCTTCAACGGGATCTACAATGAGCAGTTCTTC	CASSFNGIYNEQFF
NA	TRBV7-2	NA	TRBJ1-3	TGTGCCAGCAGCACCCAGACAGGCTCTGGAAACACCATATATTTT	CASSTQTGSGNTIYF
TRBD2	TRBV28	NA	TRBJ2-1	TGTGCCAGCAGTCCTGGGACTAGCGGGAGTTTGAATGAGCAGTTCTTC	CASSPGTSGSLNEQFF
NA	TRBV19	NA	TRBJ2-1	TGTGCCAGTAGTAGTACAGGGATCAGCAATGAGCAGTTCTTC	CASSSTGISNEQFF
TRBD1	TRBV4-1	NA	TRBJ2-2	TGCGCCAGCAGCCAAGATCCCCAGGGGGCGCAGACCGGGGAGCTGTTTTTT	CASSQDPQGAQTGELFF
NA	TRBV5-1	NA	TRBJ1-1	TGCGCCAGCAGCTTGGGTCAGGTGGGCACTGAAGCTTTCTTT	CASSLGQVGTEAFF
TRBD2	TRBV6-1	NA	TRBJ2-3	TGTGCCAGCAGTGCACCGGGACTAGCGAGGACGCAGTATTTT	CASSAPGLARTQYF
TRBD1	TRBV6-6	NA	TRBJ2-5	TGTGCCAGCAGTCCGATTCGACAGGGGGGCGAGACCCAGTACTTC	CASSPIRQGGETQYF
TRBD1	TRBV29-1	NA	TRBJ2-1	TGCAGCGTTGGCCTGACAGGGTTCCCCTTTTCCTACAATGAGCAGTTCTTC	CSVGLTGFPFSYNEQFF
NA	TRBV5-6	NA	TRBJ1-2	TGTGCCAGCAGCTTGGCGGTCCTCGGGGGCTACACCTTC	CASSLAVLGGYTF
TRBD1	TRBV5-4	NA	TRBJ2-3	TGTGCCAGCAGCTTCCCAGGAGGGGACAGGGATTCAGGGGATACGCAGTATTTT	CASSFPGGDRDSGDTQYF
NA	TRBV10-3	NA	TRBJ2-2	TGTGCCATCAGTGAGCAACTAGGAGGGACCGGGGAGCTGTTTTTT	CAISEQLGGTGELFF
NA	TRBV5-1	NA	TRBJ1-1	TGCGCCAGCAGCCCGTTAACGGGCACTGAAGCTTTCTTT	CASSPLTGTEAFF
TRBD1	TRBV6-1	NA	TRBJ2-7	TGTGCCAGCAAGGCTGACAGGGAGTATACCTACGAGCAGTACTTC	CASKADREYTYEQYF
NA	TRBV28	NA	TRBJ2-3	TGTGCCAGCGGCACAGCTAGCACAGATACGCAGTATTTT	CASGTASTDTQYF
NA	TRBV19	once	TRBJ1-5	TGTGCCAGTAGTATGGGTGGTTTACAGTACAGCAATCAGCCCCAGCATTTT	CASSMGGLQYSNQPQHF
TRBD2	TRBV7-2	NA	TRBJ2-5	TGTGCCAGCAGCTTGGCTAGACTAGCGGGAGTTGAGACCCAGTACTTC	CASSLARLAGVETQYF
NA	TRBV6-5	NA	TRBJ2-6	TGTGCCAGCAGCCGCAGGGGCTCTGGGGCCAACGTCCTGACTTTC	CASSRRGSGANVLTF
TRBD1	TRBV28	once	TRBJ1-2	TGTGCCAGCAGTTTCTCGGACAGGGGACCCTCTAGCTATGGCTACACCTTC	CASSFSDRGPSSYGYTF
NA	TRBV4-3	few	TRBJ1-2	TGCGCCAGCAGCCAAGATAGCTATGGCTACACCTTC	CASSQDSYGYTF
NA	TRBV5-1	NA	TRBJ2-2	TGCGCCAGCAGCTTCCCCACTACGGATGTTGCCGGGGAGCTGTTTTTT	CASSFPTTDVAGELFF
NA	TRBV30	NA	TRBJ1-5	TGTGCCTGGAGTGTACTTAATCAGCCCCAGCATTTT	CAWSVLNQPQHF
NA	TRBV28	NA	TRBJ2-6	TGTGCCAGCAGCCCCCCCGGGGGCTCTGGGGCCAACGTCCTGACTTTC	CASSPPGGSGANVLTF
TRBD1	TRBV11-3	NA	TRBJ1-4	TGTGCCAGCAGCCCGTTCGACAGGGGGCCAACTAATGAAAAACTGTTTTTT	CASSPFDRGPTNEKLFF
NA	TRBV5-1	NA	TRBJ2-7	TGCGCCAGCAGCTTGGCCGGGAGGGGACAGGGACTAGCGAACAACTACGAGCAGTACTTC	CASSLAGRGQGLANNYEQYF
NA	TRBV27	once	TRBJ2-1	TGTGCCAGCATCCTTAGCGGCCCGCAGTTCTTC	CASILSGPQFF